This T cell receptor beta chain stems from a study of T-cell reconstitution after alpha-beta-depleted transplantation in children. Findings and caveats of the study: As was reported, about two months after transplant, alpha-beta T cells came from several hundred expanded graft clones. At one year after transplant, newly produced T cells mostly accounted for T-cell counts and diversity. Some patients owed their high day-60 TCRbeta diversity to surviving recipient T cells and thymic progenitors.

Unique molecular identifiers featured in how the TCRbeta library was prepared. TCRdb redid the calling of the PCR reads with MiXCR, one entry per CDR3 protein. This sample has about 580,000 distinct CDR3 sequences; roughly 24% occur once, and the top ten carry 13% to 15%. Concerning this clonotype: The antigen is undetermined.

The TCR comes from a boy in the first two years of life who had a stem cell transplant for acute myeloid leukemia, so the T cells may come from the graft donor. The material sequenced was PBMCs, mostly from graft donor cells, taken 360 days after TCRalphabeta/CD19-depleted stem cell transplant.

CDR3 sequence (DNA): TGCGCCAGCAGCTTTACTATCGGGACAGGGTTGACCGGGGAGCTGTTTTTT. Its translation: CASSFTIGTGLTGELFF. The rearrangement uses TRBV5-1 and TRBJ2-2; 9 bases fit TRBD1. The V and J ends lost 2 bases and 5 bases, in that order; junction bases with no gene match: 10. The CDR3 runs 17 residues. From germline, CDR1 is SGHRS and CDR2 YFSETQ.